These 29 T cell receptor beta chains share one sample of origin, sequenced in a study of T cell responses to AZD1222 COVID-19 vaccine. TCRdb's table, derived via immunoSEQ multiplex PCR, lists solely in-frame clones and lacks some. The table includes about 81,000 clones, roughly 85% detected once. This specimen was peripheral blood, taken 28 days after the second AZD1222 dose. The receptors shown here come from an adult who received the AZD1222 COVID-19 vaccine.

This clone showed up just a few times. The chain joins TRBV7-6 to TRBJ2-2, with 10 bases fitting TRBD2. In germline, CDR1 is SGHVS, CDR2 FNYEAQ. J was trimmed by 1 base and V by 2 bases; bases with no gene match: 1. The CDR3 consists of 16 residues. The CDR3 bases are TGTGCCAGCAGCTTAACTAGCGGGAAGAACACCGGGGAGCTGTTTTTT. Translating it yields CASSLTSGKNTGELFF.

The chain couples TRBV7-2 to TRBJ1-5, with 7 bases aligning to TRBD1. This CDR3 region has 15 residues. V lost 5 bases, J lost 4 bases, and 8 bases stayed unmatched. Germline lookup yields CDR1 SGHTA and CDR2 FQGNSA. CDR3 sequence (DNA): TGTGCCAGCAGCCTTACCGGGACAGATAATCAGCCCCAGCATTTT. This translates into CASSLTGTDNQPQHF. Combining the CDR3 with reference TRBV7-2 and TRBJ1-5 gives the whole variable domain GAGVSQSPSNKVTEKGKDVELRCDPISGHTALYWYRQSLGQGLEFLIYFQGNSAPDKSGLPSDRFSAERTGGSVSTLTIQRTQQEDSAVYLCASSLTGTDNQPQHFGDGTRLSIL.

This clone was seen a few times. The V call is TRBV9, the J call TRBJ2-1; 9 bases fit TRBD2. J was trimmed by 4 bases and V by 4 bases; bases with no gene match: 6. CDR1 and CDR2 from the germline V gene are SGDLS and YYNGEE. The CDR3 contains 15 residues. The CDR3 region is CASSPPTSGYNEQFF. CDR3 nucleotides: TGTGCCAGCAGCCCCCCGACTAGCGGTTACAATGAGCAGTTCTTC.

The rearrangement joins TRBV7-8 to TRBJ1-5; D is unresolved. From germline, CDR1 is SGHVS and CDR2 FQNEAQ. Trimming shortened V by 2 bases and J by 5 bases, and 16 bases separated the two germline ends. This CDR3 comprises 16 residues. CDR3 DNA sequence: TGTGCCAGCAGCTTATTTGGTTCGAGGGTGGATCAGCCCCAGCATTTT. It yields the protein CASSLFGSRVDQPQHF.

The chain couples TRBV7-9 to TRBJ1-6, with 8 bases fitting TRBD1. The V segment lost 5 bases and the J segment 9 bases; nucleotides outside the gene matches: 9. CDR3 length equals 15 residues. Germline V gene lookup returns CDR1 SEHNR and CDR2 FQNEAQ (reference sequence). The CDR3 sequence is CASSGEDRAGSPLHF. For the CDR3, the DNA is TGTGCCAGCAGCGGGGAGGACAGGGCCGGTTCACCCCTCCACTTT. Using reference TRBV7-9 and TRBJ1-6 for the parts outside the CDR3, the full variable domain is DTGVSQNPRHKITKRGQNVTFRCDPISEHNRLYWYRQTLGQGPEFLTYFQNEAQLEKSRLLSDRFSAERPKGSFSTLEIQRTEQGDSAMYLCASSGEDRAGSPLHFGNGTRLTVT.

J is TRBJ2-1 and V is TRBV11-3; D possibly matches TRBD1 or TRBD2 (6 bases each). Trimming shortened V by 2 bases and J by 1 base, and 9 bases separated the two germline ends. The CDR3 totals 15 residues. Germline V CDR1 and CDR2: SGHNT, YENEEA. CDR3 in amino acids: CASSLWGASYNEQFF. Written as DNA, the CDR3 is TGTGCCAGCAGCTTATGGGGGGCTTCCTACAATGAGCAGTTCTTC.

The rearrangement uses TRBV5-4 and TRBJ2-2, with 10 bases that match TRBD2. The V gene's germline CDR1 is SGHNT and CDR2 YYREEE (reference sequence). Trimming removed 5 bases from V and 4 bases from J; junction bases left unmatched: 11. The CDR3 consists of 17 residues. CDR3 sequence (DNA): TGTGCCAGCAGTTTGTCAGTACTAGCGGGGCCCACCGGGGAGCTGTTTTTT. This gives the protein CASSLSVLAGPTGELFF.

This chain links TRBV9 with TRBJ2-7, with a possible D match to TRBD1 (5 bases). The V gene's germline CDR1 is SGDLS and CDR2 YYNGEE. The germline V and J ends were trimmed by 4 bases and 4 bases, with 12 bases remaining between them. The CDR3 runs 13 residues. The CDR3: CASSPQAGYEQYF. CDR3 sequence (DNA): TGTGCCAGCAGCCCCCAGGCAGGGTACGAGCAGTACTTC.

The rearrangement links TRBV7-3 to TRBJ2-1; D uncertain. The V gene's germline CDR1 is SGHTA and CDR2 FQGTGA. CDR3 length equals 13 residues. Trimming shortened V by 6 bases and J by 4 bases, and 10 bases separated the two germline ends. This CDR3 is CASSSTVYNEQFF. CDR3 bases: TGTGCCAGCAGTTCCACAGTTTACAATGAGCAGTTCTTC. The full variable domain, rest sourced from reference TRBV7-3 and TRBJ2-1, is GAGVSQTPSNKVTEKGKYVELRCDPISGHTALYWYRQSLGQGPEFLIYFQGTGAADDSGLPNDRFFAVRPEGSVSTLKIQRTERGDSAVYLCASSSTVYNEQFFGPGTRLTVL.

The J gene is TRBJ2-2, the V gene TRBV7-7; possible D gene TRBD1, 6 bases. The ends were cut back, 4 bases at V and 6 bases at J, with 12 bases in the middle. The length of the CDR3 is 14 residues. Looked up from germline, CDR1 is SSHAT and CDR2 is FNYEAQ (reference sequence). In DNA form, the CDR3 reads TGTGCCAGCAGCTCGTCAGGGGTTCCCGGGGAGCTGTTTTTT. Encoded protein: CASSSSGVPGELFF.

This clone was seen many times. This chain connects TRBV28 to TRBJ1-1, with D perhaps TRBD1 (5 bases). Per germline, CDR1 MDHEN and CDR2 SYDVKM. V lost 7 bases, J lost 3 bases, and 9 bases lay in between. The CDR3 consists of 12 residues. CDR3 sequence: CASMTADTEAFF. CDR3 nucleotides: TGTGCCAGCATGACAGCGGACACTGAAGCTTTCTTT.

This chain connects TRBV27 to TRBJ1-6; D gene uncertain. CDR3 length: 13 amino acids. The germline V and J ends were trimmed by 3 bases and 7 bases, with 7 bases remaining between them. Germline CDR1 reads MNHEY; CDR2 reads SMNVEV (reference sequence). In DNA form, the CDR3 reads TGTGCCAGCAGTTTGTCTGGGAATTCACCCCTCCACTTT. Translation gives CASSLSGNSPLHF.

This clone is a singleton in its sample. V gene TRBV4-1 combines with J gene TRBJ1-4; TRBD1 might be the D (6 bases). Deletions cut 0 bases from V and 2 bases from J, with 10 bases between. Germline CDR1 is MGHRA and CDR2 is YSYEKL. The CDR3 is 16 amino acids. The CDR3 protein is CASSQDHGGTNEKLFF. DNA for the CDR3: TGCGCCAGCAGCCAAGATCATGGGGGCACTAATGAAAAACTGTTTTTT.

The J gene is TRBJ1-4, the V gene TRBV6-1, with D hard to call. From germline, CDR1 is MNHNS and CDR2 SASEGT. The length of the CDR3 is 14 residues. Trimming shortened V by 2 bases and J by 8 bases, and 12 bases separated the two germline ends. The CDR3 spells CASSESGYVEKLFF. CDR3 in DNA: TGTGCCAGCAGTGAAAGCGGTTACGTCGAAAAACTGTTTTTT.

This sequence joins TRBV6-5 and TRBJ1-1; D gene ambiguous. V lost 6 bases to trimming and J lost 1 base, with 6 bases between them. Germline assignment: CDR1 MNHEY and CDR2 SVGAGI. This CDR3 is built from 12 residues. CDR3 sequence reads: CASSRGNTEAFF. The CDR3 DNA sequence: TGTGCCAGCAGCCGAGGGAACACTGAAGCTTTCTTT.

This clone has only one observation. The chain links TRBV11-2 to TRBJ1-4; 7 nucleotides match TRBD1. CDR1 is SGHAT and CDR2 is FQNNGV in the germline V gene. V was clipped by 4 bases and J by 2 bases; unmatched bases: 4. The CDR3 contains 15 residues. The CDR3 loop is CASSSVTGTNEKLFF. Here the CDR3 DNA reads TGTGCCAGCAGCTCGGTGACAGGGACTAATGAAAAACTGTTTTTT. Variable domain in full (rest from reference TRBV11-2 and TRBJ1-4): EAGVAQSPRYKIIEKRQSVAFWCNPISGHATLYWYQQILGQGPKLLIQFQNNGVVDDSQLPKDRFSAERLKGVDSTLKIQPAKLEDSAVYLCASSSVTGTNEKLFFGSGTQLSVL.

This clone was counted a single time. V gene TRBV28 combines with J gene TRBJ2-3; 8 bases align to TRBD2. The CDR3 has 15 residues. Germline V gene data show CDR1 as MDHEN and CDR2 as SYDVKM. V shed 6 bases, J shed 2 bases, and the junction held 7 bases outside the gene matches. The CDR3 DNA is TGTGCCAGCAGGCGAGCGGGAGCCTACACAGATACGCAGTATTTT. This translates into CASRRAGAYTDTQYF.

The rearrangement uses TRBV11-2 and TRBJ2-7; no reliable D call. CDR3 length: 14 residues. Between the trimmed V and J ends, which lost 0 bases and 3 bases, there was a span of 9 bases. Germline CDR1 reads SGHAT; CDR2 reads FQNNGV. DNA for the CDR3: TGTGCCAGCAGCTTAGATCGGACCCACTACGAGCAGTACTTC. This encodes CASSLDRTHYEQYF.

This rearrangement joins TRBV18 to TRBJ2-7; D could derive from TRBD1 or TRBD2 (5 bases each). CDR1 is KGHSH, CDR2 LQKENI, per germline. V was clipped by 0 bases and J by 0 bases, with 12 bases between them. CDR3 size: 16 residues. The CDR3 loop reads CASSPPRGTSSYEQYF. The CDR3 DNA is TGTGCCAGCTCACCACCACGGGGCACCTCCTCCTACGAGCAGTACTTC. Combining the CDR3 with reference TRBV18 and TRBJ2-7 gives the whole variable domain NAGVMQNPRHLVRRRGQEARLRCSPMKGHSHVYWYRQLPEEGLKFMVYLQKENIIDESGMPKERFSAEFPKEGPSILRIQQVVRGDSAAYFCASSPPRGTSSYEQYFGPGTRLTVT.

This sequence joins TRBV19 and TRBJ2-1; D is undetermined. Trimming shortened V by 0 bases and J by 7 bases, and 7 bases separated the two germline ends. In germline, CDR1 is LNHDA, CDR2 SQIVND (reference sequence). This CDR3 spans 13 amino acids. The CDR3 loop reads CASSIDPSNEQFF. As DNA, the CDR3 is TGTGCCAGTAGTATAGATCCCTCGAATGAGCAGTTCTTC.

In its sample, this clone ranks as medium-sized. The chain has TRBV28 and TRBJ1-6; perhaps TRBD1 as D (5 bases). Germline V gene lookup returns CDR1 MDHEN and CDR2 SYDVKM. This CDR3 is 15 amino acids long. The V and J ends lost 6 bases and 9 bases respectively, with 18 bases between them. CDR3 loop: CASSDSGGISSPLHF. The CDR3 coding sequence is TGTGCCAGCAGCGACTCTGGGGGGATTAGTTCACCCCTCCACTTT.

The chain couples TRBV15 to TRBJ2-7, with 10 bases lining up with TRBD1. This CDR3 has 16 amino acids. From germline, CDR1 is LNHNV and CDR2 YYDKDF (reference sequence). V was pared by 0 bases and J by 5 bases, with 7 bases of the junction left unmatched. CDR3 nucleotides: TGTGCCACCAGCAGAGATCCCGGGACAGGGGACAACGAGCAGTACTTC. Its protein product is CATSRDPGTGDNEQYF.

CDR3 coding DNA: TGTGCCAGCAGTTACGCAGGGGGCGCTGGGGCCAACGTCCTGACTTTC. Translation: CASSYAGGAGANVLTF. The genes are TRBV6-5 and TRBJ2-6; TRBD1 agrees at 8 bases. The CDR3 spans 16 residues. Per the germline V gene, CDR1 is MNHEY and CDR2 is SVGAGI. Trimming cost V 2 bases and J 2 bases; bases outside gene matches: 2.

The chain has TRBV6-5 and TRBJ1-6; D not certain. V lost 7 bases, J lost 5 bases, and 9 bases lay in between. The CDR3 has 13 amino acids. Looked up from germline, CDR1 is MNHEY and CDR2 is SVGAGI. CDR3 sequence (DNA): TGTGCCAGCACCAGAGGCGATAATTCACCCCTCCACTTT. Translating gives CASTRGDNSPLHF.

The rearrangement uses TRBV18 and TRBJ1-4, with D possibly being TRBD1 (5 bases). Per germline, CDR1 KGHSH and CDR2 LQKENI. The CDR3 totals 13 residues. V lost 3 bases and J lost 8, with 10 bases in between. CDR3: CASSPRAQEKLFF. The CDR3 DNA reads as TGTGCCAGCTCACCCAGGGCACAGGAAAAACTGTTTTTT. The entire variable domain, with the rest obtained from reference TRBV18 and TRBJ1-4, is as follows: NAGVMQNPRHLVRRRGQEARLRCSPMKGHSHVYWYRQLPEEGLKFMVYLQKENIIDESGMPKERFSAEFPKEGPSILRIQQVVRGDSAAYFCASSPRAQEKLFFGSGTQLSVL.

The chain is built from TRBV5-6 and TRBJ1-1, with D unclear. Trimming removed 4 bases at V and 5 bases at J, with 12 bases between. Germline CDR1 reads SGHDT; CDR2 reads YYEEEE. This CDR3 is built from 13 residues. The CDR3 DNA is TGTGCCAGCAGCATGAAAGCCGGGACTGAAGCTTTCTTT. Residues: CASSMKAGTEAFF.

The J gene is TRBJ2-2, the V gene TRBV7-3; 9 bases agree with TRBD2. The V segment lost 5 bases and the J segment 0 bases; nucleotides outside the gene matches: 4. The CDR3 has 16 amino acids. Germline lookup yields CDR1 SGHTA and CDR2 FQGTGA. CDR3 DNA: TGTGCCAGCAGCCCCCAGCGGGGGGCGAACACCGGGGAGCTGTTTTTT. Protein sequence: CASSPQRGANTGELFF.

This chain uses TRBV6-6 with TRBJ2-1; 11 bases match TRBD1. Per the germline V gene, CDR1 is MNHNY and CDR2 is SVGAGI (reference sequence). CDR3 length: 15 residues. Trimming at V came to 6 bases and at J to 4 bases, leaving 5 bases not matched to a gene. CDR3 DNA: TGTGCCAGCAGGGGGGACAGGGGGATTTACAATGAGCAGTTCTTC. This encodes CASRGDRGIYNEQFF.

Within the sample, this clone is medium-sized (0.01 to 0.1%). The genes are TRBV9 and TRBJ1-1, with 8 bases lining up with TRBD1. V dropped 4 bases and J dropped 3; count of bases not matched to a gene: 11. The length of the CDR3 is 16 residues. Germline V gene data show CDR1 as SGDLS and CDR2 as YYNGEE. CDR3 nucleotide sequence: TGTGCCAGCAGCACCAATACCGGGACAGGCGACACTGAAGCTTTCTTT. Translation: CASSTNTGTGDTEAFF. Together with reference TRBV9 and TRBJ1-1, the CDR3 gives the full variable domain: DSGVTQTPKHLITATGQRVTLRCSPRSGDLSVYWYQQSLDQGLQFLIQYYNGEERAKGNILERFSAQQFPDLHSELNLSSLELGDSALYFCASSTNTGTGDTEAFFGQGTRLTVV.